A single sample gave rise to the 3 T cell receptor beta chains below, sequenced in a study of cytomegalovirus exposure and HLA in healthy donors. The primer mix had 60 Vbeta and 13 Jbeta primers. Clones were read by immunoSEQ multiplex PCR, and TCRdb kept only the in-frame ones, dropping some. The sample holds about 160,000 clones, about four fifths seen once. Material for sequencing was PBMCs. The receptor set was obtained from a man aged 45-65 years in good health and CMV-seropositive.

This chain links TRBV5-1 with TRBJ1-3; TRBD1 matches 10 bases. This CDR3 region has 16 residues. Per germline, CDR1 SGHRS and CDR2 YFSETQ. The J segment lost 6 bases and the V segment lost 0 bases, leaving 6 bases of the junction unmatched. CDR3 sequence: CASSLGSGTGENTIYF. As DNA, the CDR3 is TGCGCCAGCAGCTTGGGGTCCGGGACAGGGGAAAACACCATATATTTT.

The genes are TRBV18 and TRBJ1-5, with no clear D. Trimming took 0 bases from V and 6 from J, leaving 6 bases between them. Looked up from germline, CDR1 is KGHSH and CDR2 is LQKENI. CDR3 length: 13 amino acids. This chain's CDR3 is CASSPPAGQPQHF. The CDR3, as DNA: TGTGCCAGCTCACCACCGGCGGGTCAGCCCCAGCATTTT.

CDR3 loop: CASRGVSSYNSPLHF. CDR3 coding DNA: TGTGCCAGCAGAGGGGTGAGCTCCTATAATTCACCCCTCCACTTT. V usage is TRBV6-5 and J usage is TRBJ1-6; D perhaps matches TRBD1 (5 bases). The V gene lost 6 bases and the J gene lost 0 bases, with 9 bases spanning the gap. Per the germline V gene, CDR1 is MNHEY and CDR2 is SVGAGI. The CDR3 is 15 amino acids.